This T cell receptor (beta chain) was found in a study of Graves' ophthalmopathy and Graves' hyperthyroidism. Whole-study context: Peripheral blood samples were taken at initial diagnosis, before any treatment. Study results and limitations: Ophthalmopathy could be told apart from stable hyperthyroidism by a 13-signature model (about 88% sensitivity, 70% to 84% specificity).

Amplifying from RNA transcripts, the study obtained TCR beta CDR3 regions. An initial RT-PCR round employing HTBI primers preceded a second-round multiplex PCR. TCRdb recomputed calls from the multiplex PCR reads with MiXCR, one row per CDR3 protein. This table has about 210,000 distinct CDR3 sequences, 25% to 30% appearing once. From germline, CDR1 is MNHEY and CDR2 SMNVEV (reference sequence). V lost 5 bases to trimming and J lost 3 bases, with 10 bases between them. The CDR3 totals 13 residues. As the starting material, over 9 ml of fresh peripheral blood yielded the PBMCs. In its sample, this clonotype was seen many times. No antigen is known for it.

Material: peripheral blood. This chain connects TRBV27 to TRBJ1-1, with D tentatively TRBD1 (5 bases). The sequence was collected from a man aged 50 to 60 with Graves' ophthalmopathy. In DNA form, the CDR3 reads TGTGCCAGCAGTCCAGACAGACACACTGAAGCTTTCTTT. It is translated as CASSPDRHTEAFF.